This TCR beta chain stems from a study of CD8 T cell repertoires and HIV-1 epitope variants. Whole-study context: T cells were stimulated with Twenty-five Gag and Nef peptides separately. Enriched T cells were co-cultured with equal autologous T cell-negative cells. Control wells had CMV/EBV/flu peptides, negative Ebola AY9, or no peptide.

The V segment lost 4 bases and the J segment 6 bases; nucleotides outside the gene matches: 6. In germline, CDR1 is SGHDT, CDR2 YYEEEE. The CDR3 runs 13 residues. This clone was seen a single time. Its antigen is still unknown. The data were produced by immunoSEQ multiplex PCR, yet TCRdb's version contains in-frame clones alone and is incomplete. The sample lists several thousand clones; approximately 64% were seen once. Material for sequencing was cultured CD8+ T cells derived from PBMCs. The chain employs TRBV5-6 and TRBJ1-1; 7 bases are shared with TRBD1. The receptor comes from a male donor with HIV. The CDR3 bases are TGTGCCAGCAGCCATACAGGGGACTCTGAAGCTTTCTTT. Its translation: CASSHTGDSEAFF.